This T cell receptor (beta chain) was retrieved from a study of human T cells and chemical hapten exposure. About the research overall: The patients were mostly female; they had alopecia areata, totalis or universalis.

Time point: patch test 3, about 24 weeks after DPC sensitization. Regarding treatment: therapeutic diphenylcyclopropenone sensitization with weekly scalp DPC. MiXCR was run by TCRdb on the RACE reads, yielding one entry per CDR3 protein. Of about 190,000 distinct CDR3 sequences in the sample, around 23% are singletons; the top ten hold roughly 2.4%. The germline CDR1 and CDR2 sequences are SGHTA and FQGNSA. The CDR3 runs to 13 residues. V lost 6 bases and J lost 7, with 14 bases in between. The sample here was whole blood, taken in connection with sensitization to the hapten diphenylcyclopropenone (DPC). This TCR came from a woman aged 35 to 49 with alopecia areata. Some clones in this sample may be carry-over from other donors' samples. V is TRBV7-2 and J is TRBJ2-3; D may be TRBD2 (5 bases). In DNA, the CDR3 is TGTGCCAGCAGTCCACCTTCGGGGTATACGCAGTATTTT. It specifies CASSPPSGYTQYF. The full variable domain, its missing parts supplied by reference TRBV7-2 and TRBJ2-3, is GAGVSQSPSNKVTEKGKDVELRCDPISGHTALYWYRQSLGQGLEFLIYFQGNSAPDKSGLPSDRFSAERTGGSVSTLTIQRTQQEDSAVYLCASSPPSGYTQYFGPGTRLTVL.